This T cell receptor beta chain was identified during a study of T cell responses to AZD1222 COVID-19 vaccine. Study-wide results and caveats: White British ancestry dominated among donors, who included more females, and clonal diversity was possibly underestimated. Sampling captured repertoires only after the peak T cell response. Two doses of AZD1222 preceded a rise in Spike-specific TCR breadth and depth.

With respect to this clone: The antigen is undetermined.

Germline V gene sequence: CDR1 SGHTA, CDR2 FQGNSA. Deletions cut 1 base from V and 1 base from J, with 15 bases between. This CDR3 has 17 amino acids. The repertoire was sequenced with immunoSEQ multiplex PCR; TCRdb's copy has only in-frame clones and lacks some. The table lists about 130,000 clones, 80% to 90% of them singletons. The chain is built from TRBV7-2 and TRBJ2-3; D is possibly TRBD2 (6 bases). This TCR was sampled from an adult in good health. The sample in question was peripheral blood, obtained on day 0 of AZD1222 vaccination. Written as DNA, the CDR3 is TGTGCCAGCAGCTTAGAGAGGGCGGGGTCTGGCACAGATACGCAGTATTTT. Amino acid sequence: CASSLERAGSGTDTQYF. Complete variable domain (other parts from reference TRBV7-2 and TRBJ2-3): GAGVSQSPSNKVTEKGKDVELRCDPISGHTALYWYRQSLGQGLEFLIYFQGNSAPDKSGLPSDRFSAERTGGSVSTLTIQRTQQEDSAVYLCASSLERAGSGTDTQYFGPGTRLTVL.